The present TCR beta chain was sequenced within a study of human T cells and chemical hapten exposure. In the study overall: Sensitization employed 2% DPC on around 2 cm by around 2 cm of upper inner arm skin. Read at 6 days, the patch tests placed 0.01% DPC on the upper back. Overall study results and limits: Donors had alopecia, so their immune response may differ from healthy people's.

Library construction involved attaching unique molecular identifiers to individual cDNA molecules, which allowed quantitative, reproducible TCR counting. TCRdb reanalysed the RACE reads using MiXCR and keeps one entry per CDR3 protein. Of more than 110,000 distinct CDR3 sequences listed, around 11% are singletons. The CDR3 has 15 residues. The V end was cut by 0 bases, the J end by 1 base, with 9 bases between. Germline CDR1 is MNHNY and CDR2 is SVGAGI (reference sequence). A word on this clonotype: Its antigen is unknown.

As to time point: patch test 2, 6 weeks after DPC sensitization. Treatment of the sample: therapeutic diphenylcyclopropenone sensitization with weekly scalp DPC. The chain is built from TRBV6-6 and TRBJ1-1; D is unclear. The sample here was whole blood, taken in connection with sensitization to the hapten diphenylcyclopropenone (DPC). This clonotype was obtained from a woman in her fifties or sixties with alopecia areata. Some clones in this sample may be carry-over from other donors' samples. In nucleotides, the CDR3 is TGTGCCAGCAGTTACTCGAGGCAGGCGAACACTGAAGCTTTCTTT. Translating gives CASSYSRQANTEAFF.